The 14 T cell receptor beta chains presented below share a single source sample, sequenced in a study of early T cells in non-severe SARS-CoV-2 infection. TCRdb redid the calling of the 5' RACE reads with MiXCR, one entry per CDR3 protein. The sample records about 71,000 distinct CDR3 sequences, around 12% being singletons. Material: whole blood, obtained at baseline. Receptors originate from an adult who was a healthcare worker with PCR-confirmed SARS-CoV-2 infection or an uninfected control (not recorded which).

The V call is TRBV7-2, the J call TRBJ1-4; D perhaps matches TRBD1 (6 bases). With 3 bases removed from V and 4 bases from J, the gap between germline ends came to 15 bases. The CDR3 sequence is 16 residues long. In germline, CDR1 is SGHTA, CDR2 FQGNSA. The CDR3 protein is CASSFEGERYNEKLFF. The CDR3 DNA reads as TGTGCCAGCAGCTTCGAGGGGGAACGGTATAATGAAAAACTGTTTTTT.

The chain uses TRBV7-8 and TRBJ1-6, with 9 bases lining up with TRBD1. V trimming: 2 bases; J trimming: 9 bases; junction bases outside the gene matches: 2. The CDR3 has 14 residues. CDR1 and CDR2 from the germline V gene are SGHVS and FQNEAQ. CDR3 coding DNA: TGTGCCAGCAGCTTATGGGACAGGGTTTCACCCCTCCACTTT. As protein: CASSLWDRVSPLHF.

Ten or more counts support this clonotype. CDR3 DNA sequence: TGTGCCAGCAGCTTAAGCGGGGGTGGAAACACCATATATTTT. Translated, it gives CASSLSGGGNTIYF. The chain recombines TRBV7-6 with TRBJ1-3; TRBD1 might be the D (5 bases). The CDR3 is 14 amino acids. Germline lookup yields CDR1 SGHVS and CDR2 FNYEAQ. Deletions cut 2 bases from V and 3 bases from J, with 8 bases between.

The chain has TRBV7-9 and TRBJ2-1; 8 bases are shared with TRBD1. The CDR3 is made up of 14 amino acids. Trimming at V came to 6 bases and at J to 8 bases, leaving 9 bases not matched to a gene. Germline-derived CDR1 and CDR2 are SEHNR and FQNEAQ (reference sequence). CDR3 protein: CASSQQGGLDEQFF. The CDR3, as DNA: TGTGCCAGCAGTCAACAGGGGGGACTCGATGAGCAGTTCTTC. The entire variable domain, with the rest obtained from reference TRBV7-9 and TRBJ2-1, is as follows: DTGVSQNPRHKITKRGQNVTFRCDPISEHNRLYWYRQTLGQGPEFLTYFQNEAQLEKSRLLSDRFSAERPKGSFSTLEIQRTEQGDSAMYLCASSQQGGLDEQFFGPGTRLTVL.

This clonotype has more than one count but fewer than ten. The gene calls are TRBV28 and TRBJ1-3; D is unresolved. The length of the CDR3 is 12 residues. CDR1 is MDHEN, CDR2 SYDVKM, per germline. V lost 7 bases to trimming and J lost 0 bases, with 4 bases between them. The CDR3 DNA is TGTGCCAGCATATCCTCTGGAAACACCATATATTTT. Its translation: CASISSGNTIYF.

The V call is TRBV5-1, the J call TRBJ2-1, with unresolved D. V dropped 4 bases and J dropped 5 bases, with 13 bases sitting between them. The CDR3 sequence is 14 residues long. Per the germline V gene, CDR1 is SGHRS and CDR2 is YFSETQ. For the CDR3, the DNA is TGCGCCAGCAGCCGTGCCCGTAGGGACAATGAGCAGTTCTTC. Amino acid sequence: CASSRARRDNEQFF.

The chain carries TRBV27 and TRBJ1-4, with a tentative D call TRBD1 (5 bases). The germline V and J ends were trimmed by 4 bases and 8 bases, with 14 bases remaining between them. The CDR3 loop spans 14 amino acids. CDR1 and CDR2 (germline): MNHEY, SMNVEV (reference sequence). The CDR3 region is CASSSHGGWEKLFF. CDR3 nucleotides: TGTGCCAGCAGTTCTCACGGGGGTTGGGAAAAACTGTTTTTT. The whole variable domain, remainder taken from reference TRBV27 and TRBJ1-4, is EAQVTQNPRYLITVTGKKLTVTCSQNMNHEYMSWYRQDPGLGLRQIYYSMNVEVTDKGDVPEGYKVSRKEKRNFPLILESPSPNQTSLYFCASSSHGGWEKLFFGSGTQLSVL.

This clonotype was recorded a few times. The rearrangement joins TRBV7-9 to TRBJ2-3; TRBD2 matches at 11 bases. Germline lookup yields CDR1 SEHNR and CDR2 FQNEAQ (reference sequence). V lost 6 bases and J lost 2; bases outside the gene matches: 7. CDR3 size: 16 residues. CDR3 loop: CASSRNSGGDTDTQYF. CDR3 nucleotide sequence: TGTGCCAGCAGTCGAAATAGCGGGGGGGACACAGATACGCAGTATTTT.

This clonotype appeared a few times. The rearrangement links TRBV11-2 to TRBJ2-1, with D possibly being TRBD1 (5 bases). Germline V gene data show CDR1 as SGHAT and CDR2 as FQNNGV. The CDR3 runs 15 residues. V lost 1 base to trimming and J lost 0 bases, with 7 bases between them. The CDR3 DNA reads TGTGCCAGCAGCTTAGGACAGAGCTCCTACAATGAGCAGTTCTTC. This gives the protein CASSLGQSSYNEQFF. Full variable domain (outside the CDR3, taken from reference TRBV11-2 and TRBJ2-1): EAGVAQSPRYKIIEKRQSVAFWCNPISGHATLYWYQQILGQGPKLLIQFQNNGVVDDSQLPKDRFSAERLKGVDSTLKIQPAKLEDSAVYLCASSLGQSSYNEQFFGPGTRLTVL.

The V and J genes are TRBV28 and TRBJ2-6; the D gene is possibly TRBD1 (5 bases). Germline V CDR1 and CDR2: MDHEN, SYDVKM. The V and J ends lost 5 bases and 0 bases respectively, with 8 bases between them. There are 15 residues in the CDR3. CDR3 sequence reads: CASSTGLSGANVLTF. In nucleotides, the CDR3 is TGTGCCAGCAGTACAGGCCTCTCTGGGGCCAACGTCCTGACTTTC.

This clonotype has at least ten counts. This chain connects TRBV28 to TRBJ2-3; weak D call: TRBD1 (6 bases). V was trimmed by 4 bases and J by 1 base, leaving 15 bases between them. The V gene's germline CDR1 is MDHEN and CDR2 SYDVKM. The CDR3 spans 16 residues. CDR3 residues: CASSWETGRGTDTQYF. The CDR3 region has the DNA TGTGCCAGCAGTTGGGAGACAGGCCGAGGCACAGATACGCAGTATTTT. The whole variable domain, remainder taken from reference TRBV28 and TRBJ2-3, is DVKVTQSSRYLVKRTGEKVFLECVQDMDHENMFWYRQDPGLGLRLIYFSYDVKMKEKGDIPEGYSVSREKKERFSLILESASTNQTSMYLCASSWETGRGTDTQYFGPGTRLTVL.

This clonotype was seen a handful of times. The V and J genes are TRBV3-1 and TRBJ1-1; D might be TRBD1 (5 bases). The CDR3 is 14 residues long. Germline-derived CDR1 and CDR2 are LGHDT and YNNKEL (reference sequence). Trimming pared 2 bases from V and 3 bases from J, leaving 10 bases between. The CDR3 coding sequence is TGTGCCAGCAGCCAACAGGGCCGGGACACTGAAGCTTTCTTT. Its translation: CASSQQGRDTEAFF.

This clonotype occurred many times. The V call is TRBV18, the J call TRBJ2-1; perhaps TRBD1 as D (6 bases). The CDR3 is made up of 15 amino acids. Germline V gene lookup returns CDR1 KGHSH and CDR2 LQKENI. Trimming pared 2 bases from V and 7 bases from J, leaving 15 bases between. The DNA for the CDR3 is TGTGCCAGCTCACCAAGGCGGACAGAGAAAAATGAGCAGTTCTTC. Translating gives CASSPRRTEKNEQFF.

This clonotype has just a few counts. The J gene is TRBJ2-3, the V gene TRBV29-1; D unresolved. The CDR3 consists of 11 residues. Germline lookup yields CDR1 SQVTM and CDR2 ANQGSEA. Between the trimmed V and J ends, which lost 4 bases and 5 bases, there was a span of 7 bases. In DNA form, the CDR3 reads TGCAGCGTTGGAAGAGAAGATACGCAGTATTTT. Protein: CSVGREDTQYF.